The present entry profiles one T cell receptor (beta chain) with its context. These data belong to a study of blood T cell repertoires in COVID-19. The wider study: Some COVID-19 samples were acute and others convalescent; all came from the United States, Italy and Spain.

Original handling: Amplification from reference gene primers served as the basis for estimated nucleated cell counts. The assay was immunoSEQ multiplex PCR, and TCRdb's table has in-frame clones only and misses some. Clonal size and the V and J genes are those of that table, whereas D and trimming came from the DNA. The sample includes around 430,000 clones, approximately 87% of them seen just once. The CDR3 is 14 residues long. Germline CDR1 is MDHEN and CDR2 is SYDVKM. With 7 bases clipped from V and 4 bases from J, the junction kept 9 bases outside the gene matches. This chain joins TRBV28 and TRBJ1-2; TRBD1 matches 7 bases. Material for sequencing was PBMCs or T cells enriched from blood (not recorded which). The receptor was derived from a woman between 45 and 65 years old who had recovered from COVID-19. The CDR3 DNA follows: TGTGCCAGCACCTACGACTCAGGGGGCTATGGCTACACCTTC. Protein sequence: CASTYDSGGYGYTF.